A selection of T cell receptor beta chains follows, all from one sample in a study of memory CD4+ T cells and cytomegalovirus serostatus. Produced via immunoSEQ multiplex PCR; TCRdb's table is partial and in-frame only. The sample holds 55,000 or so clones, about 86% seen once. Material: memory CD4+ T cells from blood. The receptors were gathered from an adult in good health and CMV-seropositive. CDR3s include the opening cysteine and the closing phenylalanine or tryptophan. A D gene is named only where the DNA matches it firmly. Rows may omit the clone size; those that give it use once, few, many or a size class.

abundance,d_gene,v_gene,j_gene,CDR3aa,CDR3nt
-,-,TRBV18,TRBJ1-1,CASSPEGRTEAFF,TGTGCCAGCTCACCTGAGGGGAGAACTGAAGCTTTCTTT
-,-,TRBV5-1,TRBJ2-3,CASSWGPTDTQYF,TGCGCCAGCAGCTGGGGACCGACAGATACGCAGTATTTT
-,TRBD2,TRBV7-9,TRBJ2-5,CASNLAGGKETQYF,TGTGCCAGCAACCTAGCGGGGGGGAAAGAGACCCAGTACTTC
-,TRBD2,TRBV19,TRBJ2-1,CASSGGSGRAVTYNEQFF,TGTGCCAGTAGCGGTGGTAGCGGGAGGGCCGTTACCTACAATGAGCAGTTCTTC
once,-,TRBV27,TRBJ1-2,CASSWRQGQAGYTF,TGTGCCAGCAGTTGGCGACAAGGCCAAGCAGGCTACACCTTC
-,TRBD1,TRBV7-2,TRBJ1-1,CASSPGTGGYTEAFF,TGTGCCAGCAGCCCGGGGACAGGGGGCTACACTGAAGCTTTCTTT
-,TRBD2,TRBV6-1,TRBJ2-1,CASSESGNNEQFF,TGTGCCAGCAGTGAAAGCGGGAACAATGAGCAGTTCTTC
-,TRBD1,TRBV4-1,TRBJ2-7,CASSQGLGQLAYEQYF,TGCGCCAGCAGCCAAGGTCTGGGACAGCTAGCCTACGAGCAGTACTTC
-,TRBD2,TRBV5-5,TRBJ2-5,CASSLGALAGGDQETQYF,TGTGCCAGCAGCTTGGGGGCCCTAGCGGGAGGGGACCAAGAGACCCAGTACTTC
once,-,TRBV11-2,TRBJ1-3,CASSLGWDSGNTIYF,TGTGCCAGCAGCTTAGGATGGGACTCTGGAAACACCATATATTTT
-,-,TRBV10-3,TRBJ1-2,CAIRVDPANYGYTF,TGTGCCATCAGAGTTGATCCAGCTAACTATGGCTACACCTTC
-,TRBD2,TRBV6-1,TRBJ2-7,CASSLYSGGTYEQYF,TGTGCCAGCAGTCTCTATAGCGGGGGAACCTACGAGCAGTACTTC
-,-,TRBV7-9,TRBJ2-6,CASSLGGTESSGANVLTF,TGTGCCAGCAGCTTAGGTGGGACTGAAAGCTCTGGGGCCAACGTCCTGACTTTC
-,-,TRBV18,TRBJ2-5,CASSLGTKETQYF,TGTGCCAGCTCACTCGGTACTAAAGAGACCCAGTACTTC
few,-,TRBV7-2,TRBJ2-7,CASSRGPAGEQYF,TGTGCCAGCAGCCGTGGACCGGCCGGCGAGCAGTACTTC
-,-,TRBV28,TRBJ1-2,CASSFPLREGRNYGYTF,TGTGCCAGCAGTTTTCCCCTTCGGGAGGGCAGGAACTATGGCTACACCTTC
-,TRBD2,TRBV28,TRBJ2-7,CASSLGTSGRTGRFF,TGTGCCAGCAGCCTCGGGACTAGCGGGAGAACGGGGCGGTTTTTC
-,TRBD2,TRBV2,TRBJ2-5,CASRPGTSGFSQYF,TGTGCCAGCAGGCCCGGGACTAGCGGGTTTTCCCAGTACTTC
-,TRBD1,TRBV10-1,TRBJ2-7,CASSEVPGQGLYEQYF,TGCGCCAGCAGTGAGGTTCCGGGACAGGGTCTGTACGAGCAGTACTTC
-,TRBD1,TRBV29-1,TRBJ1-1,CSVGGGTGVLNTEAFF,TGCAGCGTTGGAGGGGGGACAGGTGTCTTGAACACTGAAGCTTTCTTT
-,-,TRBV5-1,TRBJ2-5,CASSFQETQYF,TGCGCCAGCAGCTTCCAAGAGACCCAGTACTTC
-,-,TRBV6-7,TRBJ1-5,CASSYSKGNQPQHF,TGTGCCAGCAGTTACTCGAAAGGGAATCAGCCCCAGCATTTT
-,-,TRBV28,TRBJ1-1,CASSLSGTEAFF,TGTGCCAGCAGTTTATCGGGAACTGAAGCTTTCTTT
-,-,TRBV11-2,TRBJ1-4,CASSLDLEGGGEKLFF,TGTGCCAGCAGCTTAGATCTTGAAGGGGGTGGTGAAAAACTGTTTTTT
-,TRBD2,TRBV6-1,TRBJ2-1,CASAQRGDNEQFF,TGTGCCAGCGCCCAGCGGGGGGACAATGAGCAGTTCTTC
-,-,TRBV9,TRBJ2-3,CASSVLFYTDTQYF,TGTGCCAGCAGCGTCTTGTTTTACACAGATACGCAGTATTTT
few,-,TRBV5-1,TRBJ1-1,CASSLAYSMNTEAFF,TGCGCCAGCAGCTTGGCCTACAGCATGAACACTGAAGCTTTCTTT
-,-,TRBV14,TRBJ1-1,CASSQEWNTEAFF,TGTGCCAGCAGCCAAGAATGGAACACTGAAGCTTTCTTT
-,-,TRBV2,TRBJ2-3,CASSESEGWGSTDTQYF,TGTGCCAGCAGTGAATCGGAAGGGTGGGGTAGCACAGATACGCAGTATTTT
-,-,TRBV11-3,TRBJ2-2,CASSPAWGAPGELFF,TGTGCCAGCAGCCCCGCATGGGGGGCGCCCGGGGAGCTGTTTTTT
-,-,TRBV2,TRBJ2-7,CASSERQGRVSEQYF,TGTGCCAGCAGTGAAAGACAGGGGAGGGTGAGCGAGCAGTACTTC
once,TRBD1,TRBV7-2,TRBJ1-1,CASSVRQGTGTEAFF,TGTGCCAGCAGCGTACGACAGGGAACAGGCACTGAAGCTTTCTTT
-,-,TRBV19,TRBJ1-5,CATQDPAARGPQHF,TGTGCCACCCAGGACCCCGCTGCAAGAGGGCCCCAGCATTTT
-,TRBD1,TRBV6-5,TRBJ1-1,CASSSPGTGNTEAFF,TGTGCCAGCAGTTCCCCCGGGACAGGGAACACTGAAGCTTTCTTT
-,-,TRBV5-5,TRBJ2-3,CASSPREFADTQYF,TGTGCCAGCAGCCCCAGGGAGTTTGCAGATACGCAGTATTTT
-,TRBD1,TRBV4-1,TRBJ1-1,CASSHPGGYTEAFF,TGCGCCAGCAGCCACCCAGGGGGGTACACTGAAGCTTTCTTT
-,TRBD1,TRBV25-1,TRBJ1-2,CASSEGTAPLYGYTF,TGTGCCAGCAGTGAGGGGACAGCGCCCCTCTATGGCTACACCTTC
-,-,TRBV6-1,TRBJ1-1,CASSVDTYTEAFF,TGTGCCAGCAGCGTGGACACCTACACTGAAGCTTTCTTT
-,TRBD2,TRBV27,TRBJ2-3,CASSSGTSGRAGDTQYF,TGTGCCAGCAGTTCCGGGACTAGCGGGAGGGCTGGAGATACGCAGTATTTT
-,TRBD2,TRBV10-3,TRBJ2-7,CAISRGGLADEQYF,TGTGCCATCAGCCGTGGGGGACTAGCAGACGAGCAGTACTTC
-,-,TRBV19,TRBJ2-1,CASSRTRLDLSSYNEQFF,TGTGCCAGTAGTAGAACCCGCTTGGACCTGAGCTCCTACAATGAGCAGTTCTTC